The present TCR beta chain was sequenced within a study of beta chain features in type 1 diabetes. Study-level points and caveats: Relative to healthy donors, patients appeared to have naive, central memory and Treg TCRB repertoires that were more similar. It was not settled here whether HLA type affects TCRB rearrangement. Type 1 diabetes patients had fewer VDJ junction insertions and more deletions.

TCRB transcripts that were expressed got sequenced, as all of the isolated RNA had been reverse transcribed. Sequenced by immunoSEQ multiplex PCR; TCRdb stores in-frame clones only, minus some. The repertoire consists of about 330,000 clones, with 11% occurring once and the leading ten covering 0.015%. Over 95% purity was reached by all sorted populations. Regarding this clone: Its antigen is currently unknown. The same CDR3 can be traced to other DNA sequences in this sample.

CDR3 size: 14 residues. Germline CDR1 KGHSH, CDR2 LQKENI. The ends lost 2 bases at V and 4 bases at J; junction bases unmatched: 1. The sequence was collected from a woman aged 25 to 39 in good health. Sequenced material: naive CD4+ T cells from blood. The V gene is TRBV18, the J gene TRBJ2-7; TRBD2 matches at 11 bases. CDR3 residues: CASSPGTSGYEQYF. The CDR3 nucleotides read TGTGCCAGCTCACCAGGGACTAGCGGATACGAGCAGTACTTC.